Below, 8 T cell receptor beta chains from the same sample are listed, as sequenced in a study of blood T cell repertoires in COVID-19. Assay: immunoSEQ multiplex PCR; the TCRdb copy retains only in-frame clones and omits some. The data hold over 90,000 clones, with roughly 84% observed a single time. What was sequenced was peripheral blood. The receptors were sampled from a human donor in a cohort sampled during active or convalescent COVID-19.

This clone was counted a single time. This rearrangement joins TRBV6-1 to TRBJ1-2; D gene ambiguous. Per the germline V gene, CDR1 is MNHNS and CDR2 is SASEGT. V was trimmed by 1 base and J by 6 bases, leaving 12 bases between them. The CDR3 extends over 14 amino acids. The CDR3 nucleotides read TGTGCCAGCAGTGAAGTAATGGCGGGTCATGGCTACACCTTC. As protein: CASSEVMAGHGYTF.

In this sample, this clone turned up once. This chain links TRBV5-4 with TRBJ1-2; the D is unclear. The CDR3 consists of 11 residues. Trimming shortened V by 6 bases and J by 3 bases, and 6 bases separated the two germline ends. Germline V lookup: CDR1 SGHNT, CDR2 YYREEE (reference sequence). The DNA for the CDR3 is TGTGCCAGCAAGGCGGACTATGGCTACACCTTC. Protein product: CASKADYGYTF.

V and J are TRBV15 and TRBJ1-4, with D possibly TRBD1 on 6 matching bases. This CDR3 contains 15 residues. Trimming took 5 bases from V and 0 from J, leaving 10 bases between them. Germline V gives CDR1 LNHNV, CDR2 YYDKDF (reference sequence). CDR3 region: CATSGRGSTNEKLFF. The CDR3 DNA is TGTGCCACCAGCGGCAGGGGCTCAACTAATGAAAAACTGTTTTTT.

This clone was detected once. The chain couples TRBV27 to TRBJ2-5; D unclear. Germline V lookup: CDR1 MNHEY, CDR2 SMNVEV (reference sequence). This CDR3 region has 14 residues. V was clipped by 0 bases and J by 4 bases, with 9 bases between them. As DNA, the CDR3 is TGTGCCAGCAGTTTATCGGTGGCAGGAGAGACCCAGTACTTC. Encoded protein: CASSLSVAGETQYF.

This chain joins TRBV12-3 or TRBV12-4 and TRBJ2-5, with 10 bases aligning to TRBD2. Germline trimming cut 4 bases from V and 5 bases from J; bases unmatched to any gene: 1. The CDR3 loop spans 13 amino acids. CDR3 coding DNA: TGTGCCAGCAGTTCACTAGCGGGGGAGACCCAGTACTTC. Protein product: CASSSLAGETQYF.

The chain recombines TRBV11-2 with TRBJ1-6; tentatively, D is TRBD1 (6 bases). CDR3 length: 14 residues. Per the germline V gene, CDR1 is SGHAT and CDR2 is FQNNGV. V was clipped by 3 bases and J by 9 bases, with 12 bases between them. Here the CDR3 DNA reads TGTGCCAGCAGCTTGAACAGGGTTGGTTCACCCCTCCACTTT. Translated: CASSLNRVGSPLHF.

The V and J genes are TRBV10-3 and TRBJ2-1, with 8 bases aligning to TRBD2. CDR3 length equals 16 residues. Germline values: CDR1 ENHRY, CDR2 SYGVKD. Unmatched junction bases numbered 5, after V lost 0 bases and J lost 4 bases. DNA for the CDR3: TGTGCCATCAGTGAGTCCAGCGGGGGCTTGTACAATGAGCAGTTCTTC. This gives the protein CAISESSGGLYNEQFF.

The chain combines TRBV19 with TRBJ1-1; 9 bases are a match to TRBD1. The length of the CDR3 is 14 residues. Germline values: CDR1 LNHDA, CDR2 SQIVND (reference sequence). Trimming removed 6 bases from V and 5 bases from J; junction bases left unmatched: 7. CDR3 sequence: CASRSGQGSTEAFF. The CDR3, as DNA: TGTGCCAGTAGATCGGGACAGGGATCGACTGAAGCTTTCTTT.